A single sample is the source of the 17 T cell receptor beta chains below, sequenced in a study of identical twins. TCRdb re-called the 5' RACE reads through MiXCR, storing one row per CDR3 protein. The sample lists about 570,000 distinct CDR3 sequences; 7.5% to 10% were seen once. This same sample was also taken into another study, of yellow fever vaccine responses in identical twins.

Sequenced: PBMCs. The receptors stem from a woman younger than 35 in good health.

This clonotype was detected only a few times. In DNA, the CDR3 is TGTGCCAGTAGTATCGGCAGTATCAACTATGGCTACACCTTC. Its protein product is CASSIGSINYGYTF. This rearrangement joins TRBV19 to TRBJ1-2; D call uncertain. The CDR3 length is 14 residues. From germline, CDR1 is LNHDA and CDR2 SQIVND (reference sequence). V was trimmed by 3 bases and J by 2 bases, leaving 10 bases between them.

This clonotype came up a few times. The chain has TRBV12-3 or TRBV12-4 and TRBJ1-5; D is possibly TRBD1 (5 bases). CDR3 length: 13 residues. Trimming pared 5 bases from V and 6 bases from J, leaving 11 bases between. This CDR3 reads CASSQGNGQPQHF. The CDR3 coding sequence is TGTGCCAGCAGTCAGGGAAACGGTCAGCCCCAGCATTTT.

This clonotype came up many times. CDR3 sequence: CASSSPVSYEQYF. Written as DNA, the CDR3 is TGTGCCAGCAGTTCACCCGTATCCTACGAGCAGTACTTC. The chain is built from TRBV28 and TRBJ2-7; unclear D gene. Germline V CDR1 and CDR2: MDHEN, SYDVKM. The CDR3 length is 13 residues. Trimming took off 4 bases at V and 1 base at J, with 8 bases between the two ends.

This chain uses TRBV29-1 with TRBJ2-5; possibly TRBD1 for D (5 bases). The ends were cut back, 5 bases at V and 4 bases at J, with 14 bases in the middle. There are 13 residues in the CDR3. Per germline, CDR1 SQVTM and CDR2 ANQGSEA. The DNA for the CDR3 is TGCAGCGTTTGTCCAGGGCGTGCAGAGACCCAGTACTTC. Amino acid sequence: CSVCPGRAETQYF.

The sample holds a few counts of this clonotype. The chain uses TRBV30 and TRBJ2-2; possibly TRBD1 or TRBD2 for D (5 bases each). The CDR3 runs to 15 residues. Trimming shortened V by 1 base and J by 7 bases, and 16 bases separated the two germline ends. Per germline, CDR1 GTSNPN and CDR2 SVGIG (reference sequence). In nucleotides, the CDR3 is TGTGCCTGGAGTGCTTTTCCGGGACGACTCGGGGAGCTGTTTTTT. Translated: CAWSAFPGRLGELFF.

The chain joins TRBV7-2 to TRBJ2-2; the D gene is possibly TRBD2 (5 bases). The length of the CDR3 is 14 residues. Per germline, CDR1 SGHTA and CDR2 FQGNSA. With 2 bases removed from V and 7 bases from J, the gap between germline ends came to 11 bases. CDR3 nucleotides: TGTGCCAGCAGCTTATGGGGAGTAGTCGGGGAGCTGTTTTTT. Its translation is CASSLWGVVGELFF.

This clonotype has only a few counts. V usage is TRBV24-1 and J usage is TRBJ2-2; 8 positions match TRBD1. Losses at the gene ends were 5 bases for V and 3 bases for J; bases not matched to a gene: 7. Germline V CDR1 and CDR2: KGHDR, SFDVKD. The CDR3 loop spans 16 amino acids. CDR3 DNA: TGTGCCACCAGTGGCCGGACAGGGACGGACACCGGGGAGCTGTTTTTT. As protein: CATSGRTGTDTGELFF.

This clonotype occurred a few times. The rearrangement uses TRBV5-6 and TRBJ2-1; no definite D call. The CDR3 contains 15 residues. Trimming shortened V by 4 bases and J by 9 bases, and 20 bases separated the two germline ends. In germline, CDR1 is SGHDT, CDR2 YYEEEE. This CDR3 reads CASSLIGRQLPEQFF. The DNA for the CDR3 is TGTGCCAGCAGCCTTATAGGAAGACAACTACCTGAGCAGTTCTTC.

The genes are TRBV6-1 and TRBJ2-7; 11 bases agree with TRBD1. CDR1 and CDR2 from the germline V gene are MNHNS and SASEGT. The CDR3 sequence is 17 residues long. The V and J ends lost 4 bases and 1 base, in that order; junction bases with no gene match: 9. The CDR3 DNA sequence: TGTGCCAGCAGTGCAGGACAGGGGGCTACCCAATCCTACGAGCAGTACTTC. Translation: CASSAGQGATQSYEQYF.

V is TRBV20-1 and J is TRBJ2-3, with TRBD2 matching 9 bases. The V gene's germline CDR1 is DFQATT and CDR2 SNEGSKA (reference sequence). V trimming: 2 bases; J trimming: 10 bases; junction bases outside the gene matches: 4. This CDR3 has 12 amino acids. The CDR3 coding sequence is TGCAGTGCTAGACTAGCGGGGAGTCCGCAGTATTTT. Translated, it gives CSARLAGSPQYF.

This clonotype was found many times. The chain links TRBV12-5 to TRBJ2-1, with 14 bases that match TRBD2. The J segment lost 2 bases and the V segment lost 0 bases, leaving 12 bases of the junction unmatched. The CDR3 has 21 residues. Germline V gives CDR1 LGHNT, CDR2 FRNRAP. This CDR3 is CASGLVFRGLAGERPYNEQFF. Written as DNA, the CDR3 is TGTGCTAGTGGTTTGGTATTTCGGGGACTAGCGGGAGAGAGACCCTACAATGAGCAGTTCTTC.

The V call is TRBV5-6, the J call TRBJ2-7; TRBD1 agrees at 10 bases. V trimming: 4 bases; J trimming: 7 bases; junction bases outside the gene matches: 8. From germline, CDR1 is SGHDT and CDR2 YYEEEE. The CDR3 totals 14 residues. CDR3 residues: CASSRTGGIGEQYF. The CDR3 bases are TGTGCCAGCAGCAGGACAGGGGGAATTGGAGAGCAGTACTTC.

Comment on this clonotype: A much larger clone is a single base away; this may be a read error. The chain links TRBV12-3 or TRBV12-4 to TRBJ2-6, with D unresolved. Between the trimmed V and J ends, which lost 11 bases and 4 bases, there was a span of 21 bases. The CDR3 totals 16 residues. The CDR3 DNA reads as TGTGCCTGCTGCCTCCTTCGGCTGCAGGGGGCCAACGTCCTGACTTTC. Its protein product is CACCLLRLQGANVLTF.

This chain connects TRBV5-1 to TRBJ2-2; TRBD1 might be the D (6 bases). This CDR3 comprises 19 residues. V lost 2 bases to trimming and J lost 0 bases, with 20 bases between them. CDR1 is SGHRS and CDR2 is YFSETQ in the germline V gene. The CDR3 loop is CASSLRQRGNYANTGELFF. For the CDR3, the DNA is TGCGCCAGCAGCTTACGACAGAGGGGGAACTACGCGAACACCGGGGAGCTGTTTTTT.

This clonotype was seen a few times. The chain combines TRBV20-1 with TRBJ2-2; weak D call: TRBD1 (5 bases). The CDR3 is 14 residues long. Germline loops: CDR1 DFQATT, CDR2 SNEGSKA (reference sequence). V shed 1 base and J shed 4 bases, with 10 bases lying between them. CDR3 sequence: CSARAGSGTGELFF. The CDR3 bases are TGCAGTGCTAGAGCAGGGTCGGGCACCGGGGAGCTGTTTTTT.

This clonotype was seen at least ten times. The chain uses TRBV20-1 and TRBJ2-3, with 9 bases identical to TRBD2. The V and J ends lost 2 bases and 7 bases, in that order; junction bases with no gene match: 4. The CDR3 length is 13 residues. Germline V gives CDR1 DFQATT, CDR2 SNEGSKA (reference sequence). The CDR3 loop reads CSARSGGMNTQYF. The CDR3 DNA follows: TGCAGTGCTAGAAGCGGGGGGATGAATACGCAGTATTTT.

The CDR3: CAWNKQGATEAFF. CDR3 in DNA: TGTGCCTGGAACAAACAGGGTGCCACTGAAGCTTTCTTT. The genes are TRBV30 and TRBJ1-1; D may be TRBD1 (6 bases). From germline, CDR1 is GTSNPN and CDR2 SVGIG (reference sequence). The CDR3 runs to 13 residues. Trimming pared 4 bases from V and 4 bases from J, leaving 13 bases between.